What follows are 16 T cell receptor beta chains derived from one specimen sequenced in a study of T cells in Graves' hyperthyroidism and ophthalmopathy. Authors of the study amplified TCR beta CDR3 regions from RNA transcripts. The HTBI primer set was used in a first-round RT-PCR of the TCR CDR3. In TCRdb, the multiplex PCR reads were re-called with MiXCR into one record per CDR3 protein. Seen here are around 190,000 distinct CDR3 sequences, around 17% observed once, and the top ten hold roughly 50%. Sequencing was done on a sample of blood. The source is a woman aged 45-65 years with Graves' hyperthyroidism.

V usage is TRBV7-3 and J usage is TRBJ2-1; D may be TRBD2 (5 bases). Germline loops: CDR1 SGHTA, CDR2 FQGTGA. Trimming removed 3 bases from V and 0 bases from J, with 12 bases in between. This CDR3 has 16 amino acids. The CDR3 sequence is CASSFFGGSSYNEQFF. The CDR3 nucleotides read TGTGCCAGCAGCTTTTTCGGAGGAAGCTCCTACAATGAGCAGTTCTTC.

This clonotype was observed a handful of times. This chain connects TRBV20-1 to TRBJ2-6; 9 nucleotides match TRBD2. CDR1 is DFQATT, CDR2 SNEGSKA, per germline (reference sequence). V was clipped by 2 bases and J by 0 bases; unmatched bases: 8. The CDR3 covers 18 residues. CDR3 nucleotide sequence: TGCAGTGCTAGAAGGGGCGGGAGGGCCCGCTCTGGGGCCAACGTCCTGACTTTC. It specifies CSARRGGRARSGANVLTF.

This clonotype has ten or more counts. The chain recombines TRBV13 with TRBJ2-7; D is uncertain. The CDR3 loop spans 13 amino acids. Germline V gives CDR1 PRHDT, CDR2 FYEKMQ (reference sequence). The germline V and J ends were trimmed by 2 bases and 3 bases, with 8 bases remaining between them. CDR3: CASSLFGNYEQYF. For the CDR3, the DNA is TGTGCCAGCAGCTTATTTGGGAACTACGAGCAGTACTTC.

This clonotype came up many times. J is TRBJ1-4 and V is TRBV12-3 or TRBV12-4; D is undetermined. The CDR3 has 12 residues. V gave up 2 bases and J gave up 11 bases, with 9 bases separating them. The CDR3 protein is CASSLMREKLFF. The CDR3 DNA sequence: TGTGCCAGCAGTTTAATGAGGGAGAAACTGTTTTTT.

This clonotype was detected only a few times. The J gene is TRBJ2-2, the V gene TRBV24-1; D gene uncertain. Trimming took off 9 bases at V and 0 bases at J, with 13 bases between the two ends. Germline CDR1 is KGHDR and CDR2 is SFDVKD. This CDR3 is built from 15 residues. CDR3 in amino acids: CATSDRRTNTGELFF. The CDR3 coding sequence is TGTGCCACCTCTGACCGACGGACGAACACCGGGGAGCTGTTTTTT.

This clonotype was observed at least ten times. The chain combines TRBV30 with TRBJ1-1; D ambiguous. Per germline, CDR1 GTSNPN and CDR2 SVGIG (reference sequence). V was trimmed by 2 bases and J by 1 base, leaving 8 bases between them. The CDR3 extends over 13 amino acids. The CDR3 DNA reads as TGTGCCTGGAGTATTGGAGGGAACACTGAAGCTTTCTTT. Protein product: CAWSIGGNTEAFF.

The chain has TRBV11-2 and TRBJ2-4, with D possibly TRBD1 on 6 matching bases. Trimming took off 4 bases at V and 1 base at J, with 20 bases between the two ends. The CDR3 extends over 18 amino acids. The germline V gene encodes CDR1 SGHAT and CDR2 FQNNGV. CDR3 sequence: CASSSLLGAIPAKNIQYF. Written as DNA, the CDR3 is TGTGCCAGCAGCTCCCTATTGGGGGCGATTCCGGCCAAAAACATTCAGTACTTC.

In its sample, this clonotype was seen many times. The chain recombines TRBV7-9 with TRBJ2-1, with TRBD1 as a possible D gene (6 bases). The CDR3 has 13 residues. V lost 5 bases, J lost 6 bases, and 11 bases lay in between. Germline-derived CDR1 and CDR2 are SEHNR and FQNEAQ (reference sequence). The CDR3 sequence is CASSDGQSNEQFF. The CDR3 DNA reads as TGTGCCAGCAGCGATGGACAGTCCAATGAGCAGTTCTTC.

This clonotype was counted at least ten times. The J gene is TRBJ2-4, the V gene TRBV29-1; D is unclear. This CDR3 has 12 residues. The germline V gene encodes CDR1 SQVTM and CDR2 ANQGSEA. V was cut by 1 base and J by 6 bases, with 7 bases left in between. CDR3 in amino acids: CSVEVGRNIQYF. CDR3 nucleotide sequence: TGCAGCGTTGAAGTGGGCAGAAACATTCAGTACTTC.

This clonotype was detected ten times or more. V usage is TRBV12-3 or TRBV12-4 and J usage is TRBJ2-5; no clear D gene. The CDR3 has 11 amino acids. The V end was cut by 2 bases, the J end by 5 bases, with 3 bases between. CDR3 sequence reads: CASSLRETQYF. The CDR3, as DNA: TGTGCCAGCAGTTTAAGGGAGACCCAGTACTTC.

This clonotype occurred a few times. Compared with germline, one end of the junction differs, possibly owing to a read error. This chain joins TRBV12-3 or TRBV12-4 and TRBJ1-5, with a possible D match to TRBD1 (6 bases). This CDR3 region has 14 residues. CDR3 DNA sequence: TGTGCCAACAGTCCGTACAGGGTTGATCAGCCCCAGCATTTT. It codes for CANSPYRVDQPQHF.

The CDR3 DNA sequence: TGCAGTGCTAGAGATCCTCGTACGACAGATACGCAGTATTTT. This gives the protein CSARDPRTTDTQYF. The V and J genes are TRBV20-1 and TRBJ2-3; no reliable D call. CDR1 and CDR2 from the germline V gene are DFQATT and SNEGSKA (reference sequence). With 0 bases removed from V and 3 bases from J, the gap between germline ends came to 10 bases. This CDR3 is 14 amino acids long.

This clonotype has a count of ten or more. The V call is TRBV20-1, the J call TRBJ1-2; TRBD1 matches at 9 bases. Germline V gene data show CDR1 as DFQATT and CDR2 as SNEGSKA (reference sequence). V was pared by 6 bases and J by 7 bases, with 9 bases of the junction left unmatched. CDR3 length equals 13 residues. CDR3 nucleotide sequence: TGCAGTGCAACCGGACAGGGGCTTTCTGGCTACACCTTC. Amino acids: CSATGQGLSGYTF.

The chain has TRBV6-1 and TRBJ2-6; D assignment may be TRBD1 or TRBD2 (5 bases each). There are 16 residues in the CDR3. Per germline, CDR1 MNHNS and CDR2 SASEGT. V was pared by 6 bases and J by 0 bases, with 12 bases between. The CDR3 reads CASSPGGGSGANVLTF. CDR3 bases: TGTGCCAGCAGCCCGGGTGGGGGCTCTGGGGCCAACGTCCTGACTTTC.

In its sample, this clonotype was seen many times. This chain uses TRBV13 with TRBJ2-7, with D tentatively TRBD2 (6 bases). V was clipped by 2 bases and J by 2 bases, with 16 bases between them. The CDR3 is 16 residues long. CDR1 and CDR2 from the germline V gene are PRHDT and FYEKMQ (reference sequence). CDR3 residues: CASSLQRATSPYEQYF. In DNA form, the CDR3 reads TGTGCCAGCAGCTTACAGCGGGCGACAAGCCCCTACGAGCAGTACTTC.

The V gene is TRBV4-1, the J gene TRBJ2-1, with 7 bases that match TRBD2. This CDR3 is 14 amino acids long. CDR1 and CDR2 from the germline V gene are MGHRA and YSYEKL. Trimming took 2 bases from V and 5 from J; bases not matched to a gene: 3. The DNA of the CDR3 is TGCGCCAGCAGCCAACGGCTAGCGGACAATGAGCAGTTCTTC. Residues: CASSQRLADNEQFF.